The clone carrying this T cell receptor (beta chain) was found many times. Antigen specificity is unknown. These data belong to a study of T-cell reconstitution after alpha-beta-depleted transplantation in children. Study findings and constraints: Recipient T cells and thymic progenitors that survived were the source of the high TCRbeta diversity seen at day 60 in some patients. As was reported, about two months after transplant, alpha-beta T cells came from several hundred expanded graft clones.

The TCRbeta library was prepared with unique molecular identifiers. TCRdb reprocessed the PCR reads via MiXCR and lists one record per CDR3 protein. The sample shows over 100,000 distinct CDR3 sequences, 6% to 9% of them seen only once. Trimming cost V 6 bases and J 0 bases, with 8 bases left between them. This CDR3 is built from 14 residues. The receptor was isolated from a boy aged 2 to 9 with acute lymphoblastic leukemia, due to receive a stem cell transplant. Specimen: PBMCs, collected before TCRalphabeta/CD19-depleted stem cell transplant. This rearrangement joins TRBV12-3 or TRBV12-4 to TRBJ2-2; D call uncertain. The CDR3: CASRQDTNTGELFF. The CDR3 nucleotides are TGTGCCAGCAGGCAAGACACGAACACCGGGGAGCTGTTTTTT.